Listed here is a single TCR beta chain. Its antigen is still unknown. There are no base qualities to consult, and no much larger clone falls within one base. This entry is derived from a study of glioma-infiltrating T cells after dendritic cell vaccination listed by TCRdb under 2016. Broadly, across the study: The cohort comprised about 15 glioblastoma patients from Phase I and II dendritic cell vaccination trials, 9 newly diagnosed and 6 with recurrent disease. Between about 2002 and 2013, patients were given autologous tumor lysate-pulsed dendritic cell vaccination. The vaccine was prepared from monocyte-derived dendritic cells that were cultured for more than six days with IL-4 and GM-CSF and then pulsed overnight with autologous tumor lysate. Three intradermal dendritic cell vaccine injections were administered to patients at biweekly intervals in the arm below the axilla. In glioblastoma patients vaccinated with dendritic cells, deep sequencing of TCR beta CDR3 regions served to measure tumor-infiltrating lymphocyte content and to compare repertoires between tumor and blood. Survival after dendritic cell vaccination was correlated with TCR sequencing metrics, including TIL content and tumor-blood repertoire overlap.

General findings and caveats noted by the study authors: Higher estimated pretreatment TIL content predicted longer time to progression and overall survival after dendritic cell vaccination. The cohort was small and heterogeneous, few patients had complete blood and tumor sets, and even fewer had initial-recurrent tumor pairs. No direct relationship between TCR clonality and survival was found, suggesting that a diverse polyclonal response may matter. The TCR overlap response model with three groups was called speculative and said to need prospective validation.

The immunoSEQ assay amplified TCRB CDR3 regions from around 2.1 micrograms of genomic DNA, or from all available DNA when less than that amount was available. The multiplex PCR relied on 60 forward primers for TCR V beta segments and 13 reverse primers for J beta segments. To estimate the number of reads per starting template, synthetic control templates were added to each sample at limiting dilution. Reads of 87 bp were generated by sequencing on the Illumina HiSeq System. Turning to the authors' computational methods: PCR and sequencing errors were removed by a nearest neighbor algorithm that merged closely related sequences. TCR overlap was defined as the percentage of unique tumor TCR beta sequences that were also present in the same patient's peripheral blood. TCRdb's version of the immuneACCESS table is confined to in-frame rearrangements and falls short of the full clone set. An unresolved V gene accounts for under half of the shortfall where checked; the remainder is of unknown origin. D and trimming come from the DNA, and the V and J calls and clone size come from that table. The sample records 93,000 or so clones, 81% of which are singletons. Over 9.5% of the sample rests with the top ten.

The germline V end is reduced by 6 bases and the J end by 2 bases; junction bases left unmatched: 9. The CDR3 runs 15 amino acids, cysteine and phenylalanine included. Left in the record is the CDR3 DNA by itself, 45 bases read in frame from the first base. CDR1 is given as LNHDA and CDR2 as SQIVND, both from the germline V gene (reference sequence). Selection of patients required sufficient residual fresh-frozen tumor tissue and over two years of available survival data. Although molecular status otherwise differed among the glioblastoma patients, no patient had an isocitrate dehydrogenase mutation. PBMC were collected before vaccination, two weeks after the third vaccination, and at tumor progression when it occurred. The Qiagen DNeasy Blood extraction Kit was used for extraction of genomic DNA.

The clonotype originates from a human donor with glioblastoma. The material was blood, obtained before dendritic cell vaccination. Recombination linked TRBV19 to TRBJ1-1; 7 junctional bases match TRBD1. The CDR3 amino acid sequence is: CASRRGQQKNTEAFF. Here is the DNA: TGTGCCAGTAGAAGGGGACAGCAAAAAAACACTGAAGCTTTCTTT. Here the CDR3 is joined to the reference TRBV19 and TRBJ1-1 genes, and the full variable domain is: DGGITQSPKYLFRKEGQNVTLSCEQNLNHDAMYWYRQDPGQGLRLIYYSQIVNDFQKGDIAEGYSVSREKKESFPLTVTSAQKNPTAFYLCASRRGQQKNTEAFFGQGTRLTVV.